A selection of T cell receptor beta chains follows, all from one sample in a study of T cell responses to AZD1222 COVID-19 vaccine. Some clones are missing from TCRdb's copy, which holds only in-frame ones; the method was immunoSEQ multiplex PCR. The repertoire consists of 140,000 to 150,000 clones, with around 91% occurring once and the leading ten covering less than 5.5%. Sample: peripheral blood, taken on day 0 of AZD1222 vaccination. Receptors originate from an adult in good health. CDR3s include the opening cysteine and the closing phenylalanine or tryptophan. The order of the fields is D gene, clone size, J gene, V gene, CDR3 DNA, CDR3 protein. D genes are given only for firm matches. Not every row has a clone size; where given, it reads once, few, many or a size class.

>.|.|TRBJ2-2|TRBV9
TGTGCCAGCAGCGTAGCTGTGGGCACCGGGGAGCTGTTTTTT
CASSVAVGTGELFF
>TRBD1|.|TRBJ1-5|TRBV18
TGTGCCAGCTCATCCACGACAGGGTTTGACAATCAGCCCCAGCATTTT
CASSSTTGFDNQPQHF
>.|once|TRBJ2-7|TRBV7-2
TGTGCCAGCAGCTCAGCTCGAACCTACGAGCAGTACTTC
CASSSARTYEQYF
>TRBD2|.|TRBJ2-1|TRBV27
TGTGCCAGCAGTTCTCAGACTAGCGGACCCTACAATGAGCAGTTCTTC
CASSSQTSGPYNEQFF
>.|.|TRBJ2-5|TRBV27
TGTGCCAGCAGTTTAGCCCGGGACATGATATGGGCCCAGTACTTC
CASSLARDMIWAQYF
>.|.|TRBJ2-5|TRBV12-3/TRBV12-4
TGTGCCAGCAGTTTTTTTGAAGAGACCCAGTACTTC
CASSFFEETQYF
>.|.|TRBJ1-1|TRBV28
TGTGCCAGCAGCATACACAGGAACACTGAAGCTTTCTTT
CASSIHRNTEAFF
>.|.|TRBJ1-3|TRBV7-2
TGTGCCAGCAGCACGCGGTCTGGAAACACCATATATTTT
CASSTRSGNTIYF
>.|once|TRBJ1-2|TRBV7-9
TGTGCCAGCAGCTTAGGATCCCAGAGGGGGAATGTGGGCTACACCTTC
CASSLGSQRGNVGYTF
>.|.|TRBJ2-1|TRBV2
TGTGCCGGTCGGGACAATGAGCAGTTCTTC
CAGRDNEQFF
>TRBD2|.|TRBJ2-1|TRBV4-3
TGCGCCAGCAGCCAAGAGGGGACTAGCGGGAGGGGTGAGCAGTTCTTC
CASSQEGTSGRGEQFF
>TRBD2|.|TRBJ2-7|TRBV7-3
TGTGCCAGCAGCTTATTTAGCGGGAGCTCCTACGAGCAGTACTTC
CASSLFSGSSYEQYF
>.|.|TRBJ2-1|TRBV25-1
TGTGCCAGCACTTTCCAGGGAGATGAGCAGTTCTTC
CASTFQGDEQFF
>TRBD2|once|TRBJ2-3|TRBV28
TGTGCCAGCAGTTCGCCTCGGACTAGCGGAACAAAGACAGATACGCAGTATTTT
CASSSPRTSGTKTDTQYF
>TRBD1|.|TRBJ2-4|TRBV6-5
TGTGCCAGCGGCTATCAGGGGGCCTTAAACATTCAGTACTTC
CASGYQGALNIQYF
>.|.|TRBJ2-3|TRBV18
TGTGCCAGCTCAGAAGATAATTTTAGCACAGATACGCAGTATTTT
CASSEDNFSTDTQYF
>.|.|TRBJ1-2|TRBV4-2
TGTGCCAGCAGCTCACGTATCGCAGCCAACTATGGCTACACCTTC
CASSSRIAANYGYTF
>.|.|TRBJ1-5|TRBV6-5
TGTGCCAGCAGCCGCACAGGGTTCGATCAGCCCCAGCATTTT
CASSRTGFDQPQHF
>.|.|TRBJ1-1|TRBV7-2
TGTGCCAGCAGCTTAAACAGACTTGGGACTTCGAACACTGAAGCTTTCTTT
CASSLNRLGTSNTEAFF
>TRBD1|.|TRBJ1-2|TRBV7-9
TGTGCCAGCAGCTACGAGACAGGGGGTGGCTATGGCTACACCTTC
CASSYETGGGYGYTF